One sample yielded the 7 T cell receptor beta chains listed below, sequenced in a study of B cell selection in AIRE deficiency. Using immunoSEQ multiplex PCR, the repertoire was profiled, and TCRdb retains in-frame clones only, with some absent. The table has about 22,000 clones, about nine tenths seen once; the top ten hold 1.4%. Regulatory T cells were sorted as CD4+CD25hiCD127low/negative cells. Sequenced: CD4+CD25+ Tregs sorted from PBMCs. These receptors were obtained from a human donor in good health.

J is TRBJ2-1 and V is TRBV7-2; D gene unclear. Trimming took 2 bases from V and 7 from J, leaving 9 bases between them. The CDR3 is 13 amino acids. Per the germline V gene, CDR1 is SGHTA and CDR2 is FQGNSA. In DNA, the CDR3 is TGTGCCAGCAGCTTATTTCCTTTGAATGAGCAGTTCTTC. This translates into CASSLFPLNEQFF.

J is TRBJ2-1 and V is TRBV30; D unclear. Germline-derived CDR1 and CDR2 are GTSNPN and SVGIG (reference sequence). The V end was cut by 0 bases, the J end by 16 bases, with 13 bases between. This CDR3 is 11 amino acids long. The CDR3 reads CAWSVRAVLFF. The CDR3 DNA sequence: TGTGCCTGGAGTGTACGGGCTGTTTTATTCTTC.

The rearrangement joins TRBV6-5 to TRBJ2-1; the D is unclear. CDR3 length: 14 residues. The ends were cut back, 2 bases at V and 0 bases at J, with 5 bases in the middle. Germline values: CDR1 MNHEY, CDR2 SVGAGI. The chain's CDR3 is CASSYKSSYNEQFF. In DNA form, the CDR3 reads TGTGCCAGCAGTTACAAGAGCTCCTACAATGAGCAGTTCTTC.

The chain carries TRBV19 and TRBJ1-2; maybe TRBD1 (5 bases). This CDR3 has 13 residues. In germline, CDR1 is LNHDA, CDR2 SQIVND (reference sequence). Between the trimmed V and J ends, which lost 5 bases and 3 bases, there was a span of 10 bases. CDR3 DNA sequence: TGTGCCAGTAGTGTTCAGGGCCACTATGGCTACACCTTC. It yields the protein CASSVQGHYGYTF.

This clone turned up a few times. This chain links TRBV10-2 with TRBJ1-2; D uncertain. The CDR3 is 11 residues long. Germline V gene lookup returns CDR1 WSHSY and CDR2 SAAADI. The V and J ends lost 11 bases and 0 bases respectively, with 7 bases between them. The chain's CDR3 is CAARANYGYTF. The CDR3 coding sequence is TGCGCCGCGCGAGCTAACTATGGCTACACCTTC.

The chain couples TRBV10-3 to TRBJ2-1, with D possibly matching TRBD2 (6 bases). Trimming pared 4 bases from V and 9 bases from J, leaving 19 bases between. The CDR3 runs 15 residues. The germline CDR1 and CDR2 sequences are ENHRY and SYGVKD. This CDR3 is CAISGGTDATGEQFF. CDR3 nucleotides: TGTGCCATCAGTGGTGGGACTGACGCCACGGGTGAGCAGTTCTTC.

The CDR3 loop reads CASSFSGQGISKLFF. The CDR3 nucleotides read TGTGCCAGCAGTTTCTCAGGACAGGGTATTTCGAAACTGTTTTTT. V usage is TRBV6-5 and J usage is TRBJ1-4; 8 positions agree with TRBD1. CDR3 size: 15 residues. V was pared by 4 bases and J by 11 bases, with 12 bases of the junction left unmatched. Per the germline V gene, CDR1 is MNHEY and CDR2 is SVGAGI.